Presented here are 22 T cell receptor beta chains from one specimen sequenced in a study of cytomegalovirus exposure and HLA in healthy donors. The PCR employed 60 Vbeta primers together with 13 Jbeta primers. TCRdb's table, derived via immunoSEQ multiplex PCR, lists solely in-frame clones and lacks some. The repertoire table contains some 48,000 clones. The sequencing sample was made of PBMCs. The receptors derive from a woman between 35 and 50 years old in good health and CMV-seronegative.

V gene TRBV7-3 combines with J gene TRBJ2-1; a weak D match, TRBD1 (5 bases). The CDR3 has 13 amino acids. Germline CDR1 SGHTA, CDR2 FQGTGA. V was shortened by 5 bases and J by 2 bases, with 7 bases between the two germline ends. In DNA form, the CDR3 reads TGTGCCAGCAGCCCAGGGACCTACAATGAGCAGTTCTTC. Its translation: CASSPGTYNEQFF.

This CDR3 is CASSQDRYSYNEQFF. The DNA for the CDR3 is TGCGCCAGCAGCCAAGATCGCTACTCCTACAATGAGCAGTTCTTC. The chain combines TRBV4-1 with TRBJ2-1; D remains unclear. The CDR3 extends over 15 amino acids. The ends were cut back, 0 bases at V and 0 bases at J, with 6 bases in the middle. CDR1 and CDR2 from the germline V gene are MGHRA and YSYEKL.

The rearrangement links TRBV4-2 to TRBJ2-7; D is possibly TRBD1 (5 bases). Deletions cut 1 base from V and 3 bases from J, with 13 bases between. Germline V gene lookup returns CDR1 LGHNA and CDR2 YNFKEQ. The CDR3 consists of 15 residues. The CDR3 sequence is CASSQGLLGVYEQYF. The CDR3 nucleotides read TGTGCCAGCAGCCAAGGTTTGCTAGGGGTCTACGAGCAGTACTTC.

This rearrangement joins TRBV10-3 to TRBJ1-3, with 7 bases matching TRBD1. This CDR3 has 15 residues. J gave up 5 bases and V 0 bases, and 4 bases lay outside the gene matches. The germline V gene has CDR1 ENHRY and CDR2 SYGVKD. CDR3 region: CAISESTGKRNTIYF. The DNA for the CDR3 is TGTGCCATCAGTGAGTCGACAGGGAAGCGAAACACCATATATTTT.

The chain recombines TRBV5-1 with TRBJ2-1; 7 bases match TRBD2. The CDR3 extends over 14 amino acids. Germline V gives CDR1 SGHRS, CDR2 YFSETQ. The trim removed 5 bases at V and 0 bases at J, leaving 2 bases unmatched. The CDR3 nucleotides are TGCGCCAGCAGGGGCGGGAGCTCCTACAATGAGCAGTTCTTC. It encodes CASRGGSSYNEQFF.

The genes are TRBV7-2 and TRBJ1-4; D is unclear. Trimming cost V 5 bases and J 3 bases, with 13 bases left between them. Per the germline V gene, CDR1 is SGHTA and CDR2 is FQGNSA. This CDR3 spans 15 amino acids. Here the CDR3 DNA reads TGTGCCAGCAGCCCCCAAGGGCGGGCTAATGAAAAACTGTTTTTT. Amino acids: CASSPQGRANEKLFF. Filled out from reference TRBV7-2 and TRBJ1-4, the complete variable domain reads GAGVSQSPSNKVTEKGKDVELRCDPISGHTALYWYRQSLGQGLEFLIYFQGNSAPDKSGLPSDRFSAERTGGSVSTLTIQRTQQEDSAVYLCASSPQGRANEKLFFGSGTQLSVL.

J is TRBJ1-2 and V is TRBV7-9; tentatively, D is TRBD1 (6 bases). The germline CDR1 and CDR2 sequences are SEHNR and FQNEAQ (reference sequence). The CDR3 has 14 amino acids. V was cut by 5 bases and J by 4 bases, with 14 bases left in between. CDR3 protein: CASSTGQSAYGYTF. CDR3 DNA: TGTGCCAGCAGCACCGGACAGAGTGCCTATGGCTACACCTTC.

The rearrangement links TRBV5-1 to TRBJ2-2, with D hard to call. The V gene's germline CDR1 is SGHRS and CDR2 YFSETQ. The CDR3 has 14 amino acids. V lost 0 bases and J 3 bases, leaving 6 bases between the germline ends. The CDR3 sequence is CASSLVADTGELFF. CDR3 DNA sequence: TGCGCCAGCAGCTTGGTGGCAGACACCGGGGAGCTGTTTTTT.

On this clone itself: One end of the junction does not line up with germline, which may come from a read error. At the DNA level, this CDR3 is encoded by other sequences in the same sample as well. The chain is built from TRBV2 and TRBJ1-6; possible D gene TRBD1, 5 bases. The germline gives CDR1 SNHLY, CDR2 FYNNEI. The CDR3 has 14 amino acids. The chain's CDR3 is CASSEVGDNSPLHF. The CDR3 nucleotides read TGTGCCAGCAGTGAAGTAGGGGATAATTCACCCCTACACTTT.

CDR3 coding DNA: TGTGCCAGCAGCTCAAACAGGGGGCAGGGCTATGGCTACACCTTC. Amino acids: CASSSNRGQGYGYTF. V is TRBV11-2 and J is TRBJ1-2; 9 bases are a match to TRBD1. Germline CDR1 is SGHAT and CDR2 is FQNNGV. The CDR3 totals 15 residues. V dropped 4 bases and J dropped 4; count of bases not matched to a gene: 7. Complete variable domain (other parts from reference TRBV11-2 and TRBJ1-2): EAGVAQSPRYKIIEKRQSVAFWCNPISGHATLYWYQQILGQGPKLLIQFQNNGVVDDSQLPKDRFSAERLKGVDSTLKIQPAKLEDSAVYLCASSSNRGQGYGYTFGSGTRLTVV.

V usage is TRBV4-1 and J usage is TRBJ2-2; 7 positions match TRBD2. This CDR3 is 17 amino acids long. Germline loops: CDR1 MGHRA, CDR2 YSYEKL. After removal of 1 base from V and 4 bases from J, the junction contained 9 bases not matched to a gene. The CDR3 bases are TGCGCCAGCAGCCAAGCGGTGGCGGGAGTGCCCACCGGGGAGCTGTTTTTT. Protein: CASSQAVAGVPTGELFF.

This sequence joins TRBV10-3 and TRBJ2-2; D remains ambiguous. With 4 bases removed from V and 8 bases from J, the gap between germline ends came to 11 bases. The CDR3 consists of 13 residues. Germline CDR1 is ENHRY and CDR2 is SYGVKD. CDR3 amino acids: CAISGAVFGELFF. CDR3 in DNA: TGTGCCATCAGTGGGGCAGTGTTTGGGGAGCTGTTTTTT.

The chain joins TRBV7-8 to TRBJ2-3, with D possibly TRBD2 on 5 matching bases. Trimming took off 3 bases at V and 1 base at J, with 14 bases between the two ends. This CDR3 contains 16 residues. From germline, CDR1 is SGHVS and CDR2 FQNEAQ. CDR3 protein: CASSFRVGSGTDTQYF. CDR3 DNA sequence: TGTGCCAGCAGCTTTCGAGTTGGGAGCGGCACAGATACGCAGTATTTT. Drawing the rest from reference TRBV7-8 and TRBJ2-3, the complete variable domain is GAGVSQSPRYKVAKRGQDVALRCDPISGHVSLFWYQQALGQGPEFLTYFQNEAQLDKSGLPSDRFFAERPEGSVSTLKIQRTQQEDSAVYLCASSFRVGSGTDTQYFGPGTRLTVL.

The V and J genes are TRBV13 and TRBJ2-3; TRBD2 matches 8 bases. The V gene end was trimmed by 3 bases and the J gene end by 4 bases; junction bases not matched to a gene: 12. The CDR3 is 17 residues long. Per germline, CDR1 PRHDT and CDR2 FYEKMQ (reference sequence). CDR3 DNA: TGTGCCAGCAGCTTGTGGGGGCTGCGGGGGGAGTCAGATACGCAGTATTTT. This codes for CASSLWGLRGESDTQYF.

In regard to this clone: Other DNA sequences within the sample encode an identical CDR3. The chain carries TRBV5-1 and TRBJ2-1; 8 positions agree with TRBD2. This CDR3 comprises 17 residues. Germline CDR1 reads SGHRS; CDR2 reads YFSETQ. Trimming at V came to 6 bases and at J to 0 bases, leaving 11 bases not matched to a gene. This chain's CDR3 is CASMRSGRPSSYNEQFF. In DNA, the CDR3 is TGCGCCAGCATGCGGAGCGGGAGACCCAGCTCCTACAATGAGCAGTTCTTC.

The chain uses TRBV5-1 and TRBJ1-2; 8 bases line up with TRBD1. Trimming cost V 0 bases and J 7 bases; bases outside gene matches: 5. Germline V lookup: CDR1 SGHRS, CDR2 YFSETQ. The CDR3 has 14 residues. CDR3: CASSLGQGSSGYTF. The CDR3 coding sequence is TGCGCCAGCAGCTTGGGACAGGGGTCTAGTGGCTACACCTTC.

This chain joins TRBV7-2 and TRBJ2-3; TRBD2 aligns across 11 bases. The V and J ends lost 1 base and 2 bases, in that order; junction bases with no gene match: 5. The germline CDR1 and CDR2 sequences are SGHTA and FQGNSA. This CDR3 has 17 amino acids. The CDR3 region is CASSLGASGGFTDTQYF. The CDR3 nucleotides read TGTGCCAGCAGCTTAGGGGCTAGCGGGGGGTTCACAGATACGCAGTATTTT.

This chain joins TRBV6-6 and TRBJ2-7; 11 bases are a match to TRBD2. The length of the CDR3 is 15 residues. Per germline, CDR1 MNHNY and CDR2 SVGAGI (reference sequence). Germline trimming cut 5 bases from V and 3 bases from J; bases unmatched to any gene: 6. The CDR3 is CASSVGTSGGYEQYF. The CDR3 DNA follows: TGTGCCAGCAGTGTAGGGACTAGCGGAGGCTACGAGCAGTACTTC.

The rearrangement uses TRBV4-1 and TRBJ2-7, with D perhaps TRBD1 (6 bases). Germline assignment: CDR1 MGHRA and CDR2 YSYEKL. This CDR3 is 16 amino acids long. The germline V and J ends were trimmed by 0 bases and 4 bases, with 16 bases remaining between them. CDR3 residues: CASSQEGGRGRYEQYF. The CDR3 DNA reads as TGCGCCAGCAGCCAAGAAGGTGGCAGGGGAAGGTACGAGCAGTACTTC.

The chain employs TRBV30 and TRBJ1-4, with D unclear. The V gene's germline CDR1 is GTSNPN and CDR2 SVGIG (reference sequence). Between the trimmed V and J ends, which lost 1 base and 11 bases, there was a span of 14 bases. The CDR3 covers 13 residues. For the CDR3, the DNA is TGTGCCTGGAGTGGGCCCCGACCGGGGAAACTGTTTTTT. Its translation: CAWSGPRPGKLFF.

The chain employs TRBV6-6 and TRBJ2-5; unclear D gene. The CDR3 is made up of 11 amino acids. Trimming left V 7 bases short and J 2 bases short, with 5 bases between. Germline V CDR1 and CDR2: MNHNY, SVGAGI (reference sequence). DNA for the CDR3: TGTGCCAGCAAGACTCAAGAGACCCAGTACTTC. It encodes CASKTQETQYF.

In nucleotides, the CDR3 is TGTGCCAGCGGCCCATCCTCTGGTAGCGGGGGGTACACCGGGGAGCTGTTTTTT. The encoded protein is CASGPSSGSGGYTGELFF. The genes are TRBV2 and TRBJ2-2; 10 nucleotides line up with TRBD2. CDR1 SNHLY and CDR2 FYNNEI come from the germline V gene. The ends lost 8 bases at V and 3 bases at J; junction bases unmatched: 15. This CDR3 region has 18 residues. Variable domain in full (rest from reference TRBV2 and TRBJ2-2): EPEVTQTPSHQVTQMGQEVILRCVPISNHLYFYWYRQILGQKVEFLVSFYNNEISEKSEIFDDQFSVERPDGSNFTLKIRSTKLEDSAMYFCASGPSSGSGGYTGELFFGEGSRLTVL.